This T cell receptor beta chain derives from a study of cytomegalovirus exposure and HLA in healthy donors. This clone was observed a handful of times. Other DNA sequences in the sample encode the same CDR3. Researchers ran the PCR with 60 Vbeta and 13 Jbeta primers. Using immunoSEQ multiplex PCR, the repertoire was profiled, and TCRdb retains in-frame clones only, with some absent. The data contain under 200,000 clones, 68% of them singletons. With 4 bases clipped from V and 8 bases from J, the junction kept 9 bases outside the gene matches. CDR1 and CDR2 (germline): SGHAT, FQNNGV. The length of the CDR3 is 14 residues.

The sequence derives from a man aged 45-65 years in good health and CMV-seronegative. The chain recombines TRBV11-2 with TRBJ1-2; 8 nucleotides agree with TRBD1. The sequenced sample was PBMCs. CDR3 amino acids: CASSSGQGMGGYTF. Written as DNA, the CDR3 is TGTGCCAGCAGCTCCGGACAGGGAATGGGCGGCTACACCTTC.